These T cell receptor beta chains were read from a single sample in a study of T cells in localized non-small cell lung cancer. TCRdb's table, derived via immunoSEQ multiplex PCR, lists solely in-frame clones and lacks some. The data hold around 96,000 clones, with about nine tenths observed a single time. Material: PBMCs, obtained before any cancer treatment. These receptors were taken from a woman between 35 and 70 years old with stage II squamous cell lung carcinoma. Each CDR3 is given with its conserved first and last residue. The order of the fields is V gene, clone size, D gene, J gene, CDR3 protein, CDR3 DNA. A D gene is named only where the DNA matches it firmly. Not every row has a clone size; where given, it reads once, few, many or a size class.

v_call: TRBV19
clone_size: once
d_call: TRBD2
j_call: TRBJ2-1
cdr3_aa: CASTLYSGSPYNEQFF
cdr3_nt: TGTGCCAGTACTCTTTACAGCGGGAGTCCCTACAATGAGCAGTTCTTC

v_call: TRBV29-1
clone_size: .
d_call: TRBD2
j_call: TRBJ2-1
cdr3_aa: CSVDSGRAFLYNEQFF
cdr3_nt: TGCAGCGTTGATAGCGGGAGGGCATTTTTATACAATGAGCAGTTCTTC

v_call: TRBV15
clone_size: .
d_call: .
j_call: TRBJ1-2
cdr3_aa: CATSIETLLGYTF
cdr3_nt: TGTGCCACCAGCATCGAGACCCTTCTAGGCTACACCTTC

v_call: TRBV2
clone_size: once
d_call: .
j_call: TRBJ2-7
cdr3_aa: CASRAGQPVSSYEQYF
cdr3_nt: TGTGCCAGCAGAGCGGGACAACCCGTGAGCTCCTACGAGCAGTACTTC

v_call: TRBV6-1
clone_size: .
d_call: .
j_call: TRBJ1-1
cdr3_aa: CASSPMRWGPTEAFF
cdr3_nt: TGTGCCAGCAGTCCTATGAGGTGGGGTCCCACTGAAGCTTTCTTT

v_call: TRBV5-4
clone_size: .
d_call: .
j_call: TRBJ2-1
cdr3_aa: CASSLGLFGEQFF
cdr3_nt: TGTGCCAGCAGCTTGGGACTCTTCGGTGAGCAGTTCTTC

v_call: TRBV29-1
clone_size: .
d_call: .
j_call: TRBJ2-1
cdr3_aa: CSVEETNEQFF
cdr3_nt: TGCAGCGTTGAAGAAACCAATGAGCAGTTCTTC

v_call: TRBV9
clone_size: .
d_call: TRBD1
j_call: TRBJ2-1
cdr3_aa: CASSTGTGSILDNEQFF
cdr3_nt: TGTGCCAGCAGTACCGGGACAGGGTCCATTCTTGACAATGAGCAGTTCTTC

v_call: TRBV6-1
clone_size: .
d_call: .
j_call: TRBJ1-1
cdr3_aa: CASSVSKVRWGAFF
cdr3_nt: TGTGCCAGCAGTGTTAGTAAAGTTAGATGGGGAGCTTTCTTT

v_call: TRBV18
clone_size: .
d_call: .
j_call: TRBJ1-1
cdr3_aa: CASSRQGSNTEAFF
cdr3_nt: TGTGCCAGCTCACGGCAGGGGTCGAACACTGAAGCTTTCTTT

v_call: TRBV7-2
clone_size: .
d_call: TRBD1
j_call: TRBJ1-6
cdr3_aa: CASSLNRGNSPLHF
cdr3_nt: TGTGCCAGCAGCTTAAACAGGGGGAATTCACCCCTCCACTTT

v_call: TRBV7-6
clone_size: .
d_call: .
j_call: TRBJ2-1
cdr3_aa: CASSMLVGPSNEQFF
cdr3_nt: TGTGCCAGCAGCATGTTGGTGGGCCCTTCCAATGAGCAGTTCTTC

v_call: TRBV2
clone_size: .
d_call: .
j_call: TRBJ2-7
cdr3_aa: CASSDRVYEQYF
cdr3_nt: TGTGCCAGCAGTGACAGGGTCTACGAGCAGTACTTC

v_call: TRBV6-6
clone_size: .
d_call: .
j_call: TRBJ2-6
cdr3_aa: CASSYFRGTGANVLTF
cdr3_nt: TGTGCCAGCAGTTACTTTCGAGGGACTGGGGCCAACGTCCTGACTTTC

v_call: TRBV7-9
clone_size: few
d_call: TRBD1
j_call: TRBJ1-2
cdr3_aa: CASSSQIGGQGYGYTF
cdr3_nt: TGTGCCAGCAGCTCCCAAATAGGGGGACAGGGGTATGGCTACACCTTC

v_call: TRBV19
clone_size: few
d_call: .
j_call: TRBJ1-2
cdr3_aa: CASSIVKTGSRNGYTF
cdr3_nt: TGTGCCAGTAGTATAGTCAAGACAGGATCTCGGAATGGCTACACCTTC

v_call: TRBV11-2
clone_size: .
d_call: .
j_call: TRBJ2-1
cdr3_aa: CASSHGQGNEQFF
cdr3_nt: TGTGCCAGCAGCCACGGTCAGGGGAATGAGCAGTTCTTC

v_call: TRBV6-6
clone_size: .
d_call: TRBD1
j_call: TRBJ1-2
cdr3_aa: CASSSQTGRYGYTF
cdr3_nt: TGTGCCAGCAGTTCTCAGACAGGGCGGTATGGCTACACCTTC

v_call: TRBV5-4
clone_size: .
d_call: TRBD1
j_call: TRBJ2-2
cdr3_aa: CASSFGTGRTGELFF
cdr3_nt: TGTGCCAGCAGCTTTGGGACAGGACGAACCGGGGAGCTGTTTTTT

v_call: TRBV15
clone_size: .
d_call: .
j_call: TRBJ2-3
cdr3_aa: CATSSGASSGTDTQYF
cdr3_nt: TGTGCCACCAGCAGTGGGGCTTCCTCCGGCACAGATACGCAGTATTTT

v_call: TRBV7-2
clone_size: .
d_call: .
j_call: TRBJ1-3
cdr3_aa: CASSFREGNTIYF
cdr3_nt: TGTGCCAGCAGCTTCAGAGAGGGAAACACCATATATTTT

v_call: TRBV5-6
clone_size: once
d_call: .
j_call: TRBJ2-5
cdr3_aa: CASSLAGLQETQYF
cdr3_nt: TGTGCCAGCAGCTTGGCGGGACTCCAAGAGACCCAGTACTTC

v_call: TRBV29-1
clone_size: .
d_call: .
j_call: TRBJ1-1
cdr3_aa: CSVAGGAWDTEAFF
cdr3_nt: TGCAGCGTTGCTGGGGGGGCTTGGGACACTGAAGCTTTCTTT

v_call: TRBV27
clone_size: .
d_call: .
j_call: TRBJ1-1
cdr3_aa: CASNSYNGGRGTEAFF
cdr3_nt: TGTGCCAGCAATAGCTATAATGGGGGTAGGGGCACTGAAGCTTTCTTT

v_call: TRBV4-1
clone_size: .
d_call: .
j_call: TRBJ2-7
cdr3_aa: CASSQADSSYEQYF
cdr3_nt: TGCGCCAGCAGCCAAGCTGACAGCTCCTACGAGCAGTACTTC

v_call: TRBV6-1
clone_size: .
d_call: TRBD2
j_call: TRBJ2-1
cdr3_aa: CASSGTTPGEQFF
cdr3_nt: TGTGCCAGCTCCGGGACTACCCCTGGGGAGCAGTTCTTC

v_call: TRBV27
clone_size: .
d_call: .
j_call: TRBJ1-5
cdr3_aa: CASKEKGSNQPQHF
cdr3_nt: TGTGCCAGCAAAGAGAAGGGATCCAATCAGCCCCAGCATTTT

v_call: TRBV30
clone_size: .
d_call: .
j_call: TRBJ1-3
cdr3_aa: CAWSSTGNTIYF
cdr3_nt: TGTGCCTGGAGTTCGACTGGAAACACCATATATTTT

v_call: TRBV28
clone_size: once
d_call: TRBD2
j_call: TRBJ2-1
cdr3_aa: CASSLGLAGGPGNEQFF
cdr3_nt: TGTGCCAGCAGTTTAGGTCTAGCGGGGGGTCCCGGGAATGAGCAGTTCTTC

v_call: TRBV7-6
clone_size: .
d_call: .
j_call: TRBJ1-1
cdr3_aa: CASSARGVNTEAFF
cdr3_nt: TGTGCCAGCAGCGCTCGGGGGGTGAACACTGAAGCTTTCTTT

v_call: TRBV7-9
clone_size: .
d_call: .
j_call: TRBJ2-1
cdr3_aa: CASSPKPRLQVVGQFF
cdr3_nt: TGTGCCAGCAGCCCGAAACCCCGCCTCCAGGTTGTGGGGCAGTTCTTC

v_call: TRBV5-1
clone_size: .
d_call: .
j_call: TRBJ2-4
cdr3_aa: CASSRGELAKNIQYF
cdr3_nt: TGCGCCAGCAGCAGGGGGGAGCTAGCCAAAAACATTCAGTACTTC

v_call: TRBV19
clone_size: few
d_call: TRBD2
j_call: TRBJ2-2
cdr3_aa: CASSISGRGTGELFF
cdr3_nt: TGTGCCAGTAGTATTAGCGGGAGGGGAACCGGGGAGCTGTTTTTT

v_call: TRBV19
clone_size: few
d_call: .
j_call: TRBJ1-5
cdr3_aa: CASSIDGSNQPQHF
cdr3_nt: TGTGCCAGTAGTATAGACGGTAGCAATCAGCCCCAGCATTTT

v_call: TRBV21-1
clone_size: once
d_call: .
j_call: TRBJ2-7
cdr3_aa: CASSKDGQSYEQYF
cdr3_nt: TGTGCCAGCAGCAAAGATGGGCAGTCCTACGAGCAGTACTTC

v_call: TRBV10-3
clone_size: .
d_call: .
j_call: TRBJ1-1
cdr3_aa: CAISPLGRGGTEAFF
cdr3_nt: TGTGCCATCAGTCCCCTGGGAAGGGGGGGAACTGAAGCTTTCTTT

v_call: TRBV7-6
clone_size: .
d_call: .
j_call: TRBJ1-1
cdr3_aa: CASGAGTAAFF
cdr3_nt: TGTGCCAGCGGTGCCGGGACCGCAGCTTTCTTT

v_call: TRBV5-1
clone_size: .
d_call: .
j_call: TRBJ2-3
cdr3_aa: CASKGWGLRTPRTDTQYF
cdr3_nt: TGCGCCAGCAAAGGGTGGGGGCTCCGGACCCCACGAACAGATACGCAGTATTTT

v_call: TRBV6-5
clone_size: .
d_call: TRBD2
j_call: TRBJ2-7
cdr3_aa: CASHRGGESGEQYF
cdr3_nt: TGTGCCAGCCACCGCGGGGGGGAGTCTGGCGAGCAGTACTTC

v_call: TRBV5-1
clone_size: .
d_call: TRBD2
j_call: TRBJ2-2
cdr3_aa: CASSWVVERGYTGELFF
cdr3_nt: TGCGCCAGCAGCTGGGTTGTTGAGCGGGGGTACACCGGGGAGCTGTTTTTT

v_call: TRBV5-4
clone_size: .
d_call: .
j_call: TRBJ1-2
cdr3_aa: CASSLRILGLVPYYGYTF
cdr3_nt: TGTGCCAGCAGCTTGAGAATCCTGGGACTAGTCCCGTACTATGGCTACACCTTC

v_call: TRBV19
clone_size: .
d_call: .
j_call: TRBJ2-1
cdr3_aa: CASSILGPYNEQFF
cdr3_nt: TGTGCCAGTAGTATTCTGGGACCCTACAATGAGCAGTTCTTC

v_call: TRBV27
clone_size: .
d_call: .
j_call: TRBJ1-1
cdr3_aa: CASSIPGRNTEAFF
cdr3_nt: TGTGCCAGCAGTATACCGGGCCGGAACACTGAAGCTTTCTTT

v_call: TRBV30
clone_size: once
d_call: TRBD1
j_call: TRBJ1-1
cdr3_aa: CAWRTGPTEAFF
cdr3_nt: TGTGCCTGGAGGACAGGGCCCACTGAAGCTTTCTTT

v_call: TRBV11-2
clone_size: .
d_call: TRBD1
j_call: TRBJ1-1
cdr3_aa: CASSRQGARTEAFF
cdr3_nt: TGTGCCAGCAGCCGTCAGGGGGCTAGGACTGAAGCTTTCTTT

v_call: TRBV6-5
clone_size: .
d_call: .
j_call: TRBJ2-7
cdr3_aa: CASSYQNDGGSYEQYF
cdr3_nt: TGTGCCAGCAGTTACCAGAATGATGGCGGCTCCTACGAGCAGTACTTC

v_call: TRBV28
clone_size: .
d_call: .
j_call: TRBJ1-1
cdr3_aa: CASSRRKGLNTEAFF
cdr3_nt: TGTGCCAGCAGCCGCCGAAAGGGTTTGAACACTGAAGCTTTCTTT

v_call: TRBV27
clone_size: .
d_call: .
j_call: TRBJ1-5
cdr3_aa: CASADSYSNQPQHF
cdr3_nt: TGTGCCAGCGCGGACAGCTATAGCAATCAGCCCCAGCATTTT

v_call: TRBV10-2
clone_size: .
d_call: TRBD1
j_call: TRBJ1-5
cdr3_aa: CASRGIGGHQPQHF
cdr3_nt: TGCGCCAGCAGAGGTATAGGGGGCCATCAGCCCCAGCATTTT

v_call: TRBV15
clone_size: .
d_call: TRBD1
j_call: TRBJ2-1
cdr3_aa: CATSRPGTGVDEQFF
cdr3_nt: TGTGCCACCAGCAGACCCGGGACAGGGGTCGATGAGCAGTTCTTC

v_call: TRBV9
clone_size: .
d_call: .
j_call: TRBJ2-7
cdr3_aa: CASSVEGTTYEQYF
cdr3_nt: TGTGCCAGCAGCGTAGAAGGGACCACTTACGAGCAGTACTTC

v_call: TRBV11-2
clone_size: few
d_call: TRBD2
j_call: TRBJ2-5
cdr3_aa: CASTPAGGSGETQYF
cdr3_nt: TGTGCCAGCACCCCCGCGGGCGGGAGCGGGGAGACCCAGTACTTC

v_call: TRBV15
clone_size: .
d_call: TRBD2
j_call: TRBJ2-1
cdr3_aa: CATSRGVAGGNEQFF
cdr3_nt: TGTGCCACCAGCAGAGGAGTAGCGGGGGGCAATGAGCAGTTCTTC

v_call: TRBV10-2
clone_size: .
d_call: .
j_call: TRBJ1-2
cdr3_aa: CASSGTFVRGGYTF
cdr3_nt: TGCGCCAGCAGCGGGACATTCGTACGGGGTGGCTACACCTTC

v_call: TRBV7-2
clone_size: once
d_call: TRBD1
j_call: TRBJ1-2
cdr3_aa: CASSFDRDGYTF
cdr3_nt: TGTGCCAGCAGCTTCGACAGGGATGGCTACACCTTC

v_call: TRBV2
clone_size: .
d_call: TRBD1
j_call: TRBJ1-5
cdr3_aa: CASSERWAGGDWPQHF
cdr3_nt: TGTGCCAGCAGTGAAAGGTGGGCAGGGGGTGATTGGCCCCAGCATTTT

v_call: TRBV9
clone_size: .
d_call: .
j_call: TRBJ2-3
cdr3_aa: CASSKRGALTDTQYF
cdr3_nt: TGTGCCAGCAGCAAGAGAGGGGCCCTCACAGATACGCAGTATTTT

v_call: TRBV7-2
clone_size: .
d_call: .
j_call: TRBJ2-3
cdr3_aa: CASSRRVGTDTQYF
cdr3_nt: TGTGCCAGCAGCCGCAGGGTCGGCACAGATACGCAGTATTTT

v_call: TRBV6-5
clone_size: .
d_call: .
j_call: TRBJ1-1
cdr3_aa: CASSYSNTEAFF
cdr3_nt: TGTGCCAGCAGTTACTCGAACACTGAAGCTTTCTTT

v_call: TRBV6-1
clone_size: .
d_call: .
j_call: TRBJ2-6
cdr3_aa: CASGANVLTF
cdr3_nt: TGTGCCAGTGGGGCCAACGTCCTGACTTTC